This T cell receptor (beta chain) emerged from a study of T cell changes during pregnancy in multiple sclerosis. CDR1 and CDR2 (germline): SEHNR, FQNEAQ (reference sequence). J lost 5 bases, V lost 5 bases, and 2 bases had no gene match. The length of the CDR3 is 12 residues. Profiling relied on immunoSEQ multiplex PCR, and the TCRdb table lists in-frame clones only, not all of them. The sample holds more than 40,000 clones, approximately 91% seen once. V and J are TRBV7-9 and TRBJ2-7; 8 bases fit TRBD2. The material was CD8+ T cells from peripheral blood mononuclear cells, obtained after pregnancy. The receptor comes from a female donor with multiple sclerosis, enrolled in a pregnancy study. The CDR3 reads CASSLGLDEQYF. Written as DNA, the CDR3 is TGTGCCAGCAGCCTGGGACTAGACGAGCAGTACTTC.